These T cell receptor beta chains were read from a single sample in a study of T cell responses to AZD1222 COVID-19 vaccine. Sequenced by immunoSEQ multiplex PCR; TCRdb stores in-frame clones only, minus some. The sample has roughly 110,000 clones; about nine tenths are singletons. Sequenced here: peripheral blood, sampled on day 0 of AZD1222 vaccination. These receptors all stem from an adult in good health. CDR3s include the opening cysteine and the closing phenylalanine or tryptophan. A D gene is named only where the DNA matches it firmly. Part of the rows lack a size; the others show once, few, many or a class for expanded clones.

D gene	clone size	V gene	CDR3 length	J gene	CDR3 DNA	CDR3 protein
NA	few	TRBV4-3	14	TRBJ1-1	TGCGCCAGCAGCCAAGAAGCCGTAGGGACTGAAGCTTTCTTT	CASSQEAVGTEAFF
TRBD2	once	TRBV6-4	15	TRBJ2-2	TGTGCCAGCAGTCTCGGCGGGGGGACCACCGGGGAGCTGTTTTTT	CASSLGGGTTGELFF
TRBD2	NA	TRBV5-4	17	TRBJ2-2	TGTGCCAGCAGCGGGCCTAGCGGGAGAACCAACACCGGGGAGCTGTTTTTT	CASSGPSGRTNTGELFF
NA	NA	TRBV6-5	11	TRBJ1-2	TGTGCCAGTTCCCTGGGTGATGGCTACACCTTC	CASSLGDGYTF
TRBD2	NA	TRBV10-3	18	TRBJ2-3	TGTGCCATCAGTGAGCGGCTAGCGGGAGCGCCGGAAGGGGATACGCAGTATTTT	CAISERLAGAPEGDTQYF
NA	NA	TRBV4-2	17	TRBJ2-5	TGTGCCAGCAGCCAAGATCGTGGAGGGGGGGCCCAAGAGACCCAGTACTTC	CASSQDRGGGAQETQYF
NA	NA	TRBV19	15	TRBJ1-2	TGTGCCAGTAGTCCCGCCCCCGGGGAGTACTATGGCTACACCTTC	CASSPAPGEYYGYTF
NA	NA	TRBV2	12	TRBJ1-2	TGTGCCATCCCGGGACCCTTATATGGCTACACCTTC	CAIPGPLYGYTF
TRBD1	NA	TRBV4-3	16	TRBJ2-1	TGCGCCAGCAGCCAAGGCACAGGGGGCGGAGGTAATGAGCAGTTCTTC	CASSQGTGGGGNEQFF
TRBD1	once	TRBV18	14	TRBJ1-2	TGTGCCAGCTCACCACCGGACAGGGATGGTGGCTACACCTTC	CASSPPDRDGGYTF
NA	NA	TRBV18	16	TRBJ1-6	TGTGCCAGCTCACCACAAGGTTCTGGTAATAATTCACCCCTCCACTTT	CASSPQGSGNNSPLHF
NA	NA	TRBV28	12	TRBJ1-1	TGTGCCAGCAGTTTAACCCGCACTGAAGCTTTCTTT	CASSLTRTEAFF
NA	NA	TRBV7-2	17	TRBJ2-7	TGTGCCAGCAGCCCCTGGCTTTTAGGGGCGCTCGATTACGAGCAGTACTTC	CASSPWLLGALDYEQYF
NA	NA	TRBV28	14	TRBJ1-5	TGTGCCAGCAGTTTAGGGACTTACAATCAGCCCCAGCATTTT	CASSLGTYNQPQHF
TRBD2	NA	TRBV10-3	15	TRBJ2-5	TGTGCCATCAGTGAGAGGGGACTAGGGCGGGAGACCCAGTACTTC	CAISERGLGRETQYF
NA	NA	TRBV18	12	TRBJ1-5	TGTGCCAGCTCACCGGTCAATCAGCCCCAGCATTTT	CASSPVNQPQHF
NA	NA	TRBV6-2/TRBV6-3	12	TRBJ1-1	TGTGCCAGCAGCGGACCAAACACTGAAGCTTTCTTT	CASSGPNTEAFF
NA	NA	TRBV6-2/TRBV6-3	16	TRBJ1-3	TGTGCCAGCAGTCCAGTGGCGCAGAGCTCTGGAAACACCATATATTTT	CASSPVAQSSGNTIYF
NA	NA	TRBV14	14	TRBJ1-2	TGTGCCAGCAGCCCCTATAGGGAAGAACATGGCTACACCTTC	CASSPYREEHGYTF
NA	NA	TRBV6-5	15	TRBJ1-4	TGTGCCACCACCCGACATGGGGGGAGGGATGAAAAACTGTTTTTT	CATTRHGGRDEKLFF
TRBD1	few	TRBV19	16	TRBJ1-5	TGTGCCAGTAGTATACCCGGACAGGGGGCACGTCAGCCCCAGCATTTT	CASSIPGQGARQPQHF
NA	NA	TRBV27	14	TRBJ1-1	TGTGCCAGCAGGGTAACAGGGTTGGAGACTGAAGCTTTCTTT	CASRVTGLETEAFF